The 24 T cell receptor beta chains given below trace back to one sample, sequenced in a study of T cell repertoires in cytomegalovirus infection. TCRdb reanalysed the reads using MiXCR and keeps one entry per CDR3 protein. Counted here are about 700,000 distinct CDR3 sequences, roughly a third occurring once; the ten biggest clones make up about 20%. For these TCRs, the target antigens are not known. The source material was cultured PBMCs, sampled from culture after CMV antigen stimulation. The origin of the receptors is a human donor in good health (CMV status not recorded). Some clones in this sample may be carry-over from other donors' samples.

The rearrangement uses TRBV2 and TRBJ1-6, with unresolved D. Trimming took 5 bases from V and 4 from J, leaving 6 bases between them. Per the germline V gene, CDR1 is SNHLY and CDR2 is FYNNEI. The length of the CDR3 is 13 residues. CDR3 sequence: CASSTLYNSPLHF. In DNA, the CDR3 is TGTGCCAGCAGTACCCTGTATAATTCACCCCTCCACTTT.

This clonotype was seen repeatedly, ten times or more. The chain is built from TRBV7-2 and TRBJ1-2; 7 bases agree with TRBD1. V trimming: 2 bases; J trimming: 6 bases; junction bases outside the gene matches: 6. Per the germline V gene, CDR1 is SGHTA and CDR2 is FQGNSA. The CDR3 has 14 residues. CDR3 region: CASSLPDRINGYTF. The CDR3 DNA follows: TGTGCCAGCAGCTTACCGGACAGGATCAATGGCTACACCTTC.

This chain links TRBV12-5 with TRBJ2-2; D is perhaps TRBD1 (6 bases). CDR1 is LGHNT, CDR2 FRNRAP, per germline. This CDR3 spans 13 amino acids. Trimming pared 7 bases from V and 8 bases from J, leaving 14 bases between. The CDR3 region is CASEDSWLGELFF. For the CDR3, the DNA is TGTGCTAGTGAGGACAGTTGGCTGGGGGAGCTGTTTTTT.

This clonotype was detected a few times. This chain connects TRBV12-3 or TRBV12-4 to TRBJ2-3; 9 nucleotides align to TRBD2. With 2 bases clipped from V and 2 bases from J, the junction kept 2 bases outside the gene matches. The CDR3 is 15 amino acids. Here the CDR3 DNA reads TGTGCCAGCAGTTTACTAGCGGGGAACACAGATACGCAGTATTTT. This translates into CASSLLAGNTDTQYF.

Regarding this clonotype: One end of the junction fails to match germline, which may point to a read error. The chain uses TRBV7-2 and TRBJ2-7, with 9 bases identical to TRBD2. The CDR3 covers 17 residues. Germline V gives CDR1 SGHTA, CDR2 FQGNSA. The CDR3 protein is CASSLVGPLAGAYEQCF. In DNA form, the CDR3 reads TGTGCCAGCAGCTTAGTAGGCCCTTTAGCGGGGGCCTACGAGCAGTGCTTC.

This clonotype showed up just a few times. The chain uses TRBV20-1 and TRBJ2-3; D may be TRBD2 (5 bases). CDR1 is DFQATT and CDR2 is SNEGSKA in the germline V gene (reference sequence). This CDR3 spans 15 amino acids. V lost 2 bases to trimming and J lost 1 base, with 13 bases between them. CDR3 residues: CSARYDRAGTDTQYF. DNA for the CDR3: TGCAGTGCTAGATACGATCGAGCGGGCACAGATACGCAGTATTTT.

The chain joins TRBV20-1 to TRBJ1-4; D is uncertain. Germline CDR1 is DFQATT and CDR2 is SNEGSKA (reference sequence). There are 13 residues in the CDR3. The V and J ends lost 0 bases and 4 bases respectively, with 6 bases between them. CDR3 in DNA: TGCAGTGCTAGAGAAAGAGTTAATGAAAAACTGTTTTTT. Amino acids: CSARERVNEKLFF.

The table lists this clonotype with many counts. A read error may produce the germline difference seen at one junction end. The V and J genes are TRBV7-7 and TRBJ2-1; D gene unclear. CDR3 size: 13 residues. Germline loops: CDR1 SSHAT, CDR2 FNYEAQ (reference sequence). For the CDR3, the DNA is TGTGCTAGCAGCTTTCCCGGCCCCAATGAGCAGTTCTTC. Its protein product is CASSFPGPNEQFF. Together with reference TRBV7-7 and TRBJ2-1, the CDR3 gives the full variable domain: GAGVSQSPRYKVTKRGQDVTLRCDPISSHATLYWYQQALGQGPEFLTYFNYEAQPDKSGLPSDRFSAERPEGSISTLTIQRTEQRDSAMYRCASSFPGPNEQFFGPGTRLTVL.

This clonotype was recorded at least ten times. This chain joins TRBV7-2 and TRBJ2-3; D perhaps matches TRBD1 (6 bases). The CDR3 has 18 residues. Deletions cut 4 bases from V and 4 bases from J, with 24 bases between. Germline lookup yields CDR1 SGHTA and CDR2 FQGNSA. This CDR3 is CASSSTGPAFMFPDTQYF. The CDR3 DNA reads as TGTGCCAGCAGCTCCACAGGGCCCGCTTTTATGTTCCCAGATACGCAGTATTTT.

This clonotype has a handful of counts. The chain links TRBV20-1 to TRBJ2-2; 14 bases match TRBD2. The V gene's germline CDR1 is DFQATT and CDR2 SNEGSKA (reference sequence). The CDR3 runs 17 residues. V shed 4 bases and J 4 bases; nucleotides not matched to a gene: 8. CDR3 loop: CSATPQGLAGVTGELFF. The CDR3 bases are TGCAGTGCTACCCCACAGGGACTAGCGGGAGTCACCGGGGAGCTGTTTTTT.

The chain recombines TRBV20-1 with TRBJ2-7; 7 bases are shared with TRBD2. The CDR3 runs 14 residues. Germline assignment: CDR1 DFQATT and CDR2 SNEGSKA (reference sequence). V was pared by 4 bases and J by 0 bases, with 6 bases of the junction left unmatched. The CDR3 region has the DNA TGCAGTGCTACAGAGCAGCGGGGCTCCTACGAGCAGTACTTC. It specifies CSATEQRGSYEQYF.

The chain is built from TRBV20-1 and TRBJ2-5, with a possible D match to TRBD2 (6 bases). The germline gives CDR1 DFQATT, CDR2 SNEGSKA (reference sequence). The CDR3 runs to 13 residues. V dropped 5 bases and J dropped 2 bases, with 12 bases sitting between them. Here the CDR3 reads CSAPWGVQETQYF. CDR3 coding DNA: TGCAGTGCTCCCTGGGGGGTACAAGAGACCCAGTACTTC.

The V call is TRBV7-9, the J call TRBJ2-1; D might be TRBD1 or TRBD2, each matching 5 bases. CDR3 size: 15 residues. Deletions cut 5 bases from V and 8 bases from J, with 19 bases between. Germline V gene sequence: CDR1 SEHNR, CDR2 FQNEAQ (reference sequence). CDR3 amino acids: CASSLRGGPVDEQFF. The DNA of the CDR3 is TGTGCCAGCAGCCTCCGTGGGGGTCCGGTGGATGAGCAGTTCTTC.

This chain connects TRBV6-1 to TRBJ2-1; a weak D match, TRBD2 (6 bases). The ends were cut back, 4 bases at V and 8 bases at J, with 9 bases in the middle. Germline CDR1 MNHNS, CDR2 SASEGT. The CDR3 length is 12 residues. Here the CDR3 reads CASSVSGDEQFF. CDR3 DNA: TGTGCCAGCAGTGTTAGCGGCGATGAGCAGTTCTTC.

This chain joins TRBV20-1 and TRBJ2-7; 7 bases are shared with TRBD1. CDR3 size: 14 residues. V gave up 0 bases and J gave up 5 bases; unmatched junction bases: 7. The germline V gene has CDR1 DFQATT and CDR2 SNEGSKA (reference sequence). This CDR3 is CSARDVQGINEQYF. CDR3 nucleotide sequence: TGCAGTGCTAGAGATGTACAGGGGATAAACGAGCAGTACTTC.

The genes are TRBV9 and TRBJ2-6, with 9 bases matching TRBD2. Germline V gene sequence: CDR1 SGDLS, CDR2 YYNGEE. The junction had 7 bases not matched to a gene; V was cut back by 3 bases and J by 0 bases. The CDR3 totals 18 residues. Written as DNA, the CDR3 is TGTGCCAGCAGCGGCCGGACTAGCGAGTACTCTGGGGCCAACGTCCTGACTTTC. Translation gives CASSGRTSEYSGANVLTF.

There are many counts of this clonotype. The CDR3 DNA reads as TGTGCCAGCAGTCCCGCGGGGACTAGCGCCTACGAGCAGTACTTC. Its protein product is CASSPAGTSAYEQYF. The chain has TRBV7-2 and TRBJ2-7; 10 bases are shared with TRBD2. Germline V CDR1 and CDR2: SGHTA, FQGNSA. V lost 6 bases to trimming and J lost 2 bases; unmatched junction nucleotides: 7. This CDR3 comprises 15 residues. The whole variable domain, remainder taken from reference TRBV7-2 and TRBJ2-7, is GAGVSQSPSNKVTEKGKDVELRCDPISGHTALYWYRQSLGQGLEFLIYFQGNSAPDKSGLPSDRFSAERTGGSVSTLTIQRTQQEDSAVYLCASSPAGTSAYEQYFGPGTRLTVT.

Only a few counts were recorded for this clonotype. The chain joins TRBV10-3 to TRBJ2-7; 8 positions agree with TRBD1. The CDR3 spans 12 residues. Trimming removed 6 bases from V and 6 bases from J; junction bases left unmatched: 4. Germline CDR1 ENHRY, CDR2 SYGVKD. CDR3 sequence (DNA): TGTGCCATCAGCTGGACAGGGACCGAGCAGTACTTC. Translating it yields CAISWTGTEQYF.

J is TRBJ2-5 and V is TRBV12-3 or TRBV12-4; 9 positions match TRBD2. The CDR3 has 20 residues. The V and J ends lost 5 bases and 5 bases, in that order; junction bases with no gene match: 24. The CDR3, as DNA: TGTGCCAGCAGTCAAGTCCTGAGGGGGTTAGCGGGAGTCCTACGGGAGACCCAGTACTTC. This gives the protein CASSQVLRGLAGVLRETQYF.

J is TRBJ2-1 and V is TRBV7-9; D not resolved. The CDR3 consists of 16 residues. CDR1 and CDR2 (germline): SEHNR, FQNEAQ (reference sequence). The ends were cut back, 4 bases at V and 4 bases at J, with 17 bases in the middle. CDR3 sequence (DNA): TGTGCCAGCAGCTCCGCCGTAGCAGGAGCGTACAATGAGCAGTTCTTC. This gives the protein CASSSAVAGAYNEQFF.

J is TRBJ2-1 and V is TRBV14; TRBD1 aligns across 9 bases. CDR1 and CDR2 from the germline V gene are SGHDN and FVKESK. V lost 1 base and J lost 8; bases outside the gene matches: 9. CDR3 length equals 16 residues. The CDR3 here is CASSQVFRDRGYEQFF. The CDR3, as DNA: TGTGCCAGCAGCCAAGTGTTTCGAGACAGGGGGTATGAGCAGTTCTTC.

This clonotype was counted a few times. The rearrangement links TRBV5-4 to TRBJ1-2; possible D gene TRBD1, 5 bases. This CDR3 spans 13 amino acids. Germline CDR1 SGHNT, CDR2 YYREEE (reference sequence). The germline V and J ends were trimmed by 1 base and 4 bases, with 8 bases remaining between them. CDR3 DNA: TGTGCCAGCAGCTTGAAGGGGACCTATGGCTACACCTTC. Encoded protein: CASSLKGTYGYTF.

This clonotype was counted a single time. V gene TRBV6-5 combines with J gene TRBJ1-5; D is possibly TRBD1 (5 bases). The CDR3 consists of 15 residues. Germline lookup yields CDR1 MNHEY and CDR2 SVGAGI. V lost 6 bases to trimming and J lost 5 bases, with 17 bases between them. The CDR3 reads CASSPGGNGDQPQHF. The CDR3 DNA sequence: TGTGCCAGCAGCCCGGGGGGGAATGGTGATCAGCCCCAGCATTTT.

This clonotype has a count of ten or more. The chain recombines TRBV7-2 with TRBJ1-5, with D maybe TRBD1 (5 bases). The germline V gene encodes CDR1 SGHTA and CDR2 FQGNSA. V was shortened by 5 bases and J by 2 bases, with 13 bases between the two germline ends. The CDR3 length is 15 residues. The CDR3 region is CASSLYDSGNQPQHF. CDR3 DNA sequence: TGTGCCAGCAGCCTCTACGACAGTGGCAATCAGCCCCAGCATTTT.